The clone carrying this TCR beta chain was observed once. The data were taken from a study of blood T cell repertoires in COVID-19. V shed 7 bases, J shed 5 bases, and the junction held 8 bases outside the gene matches. The germline V gene has CDR1 MNHEY and CDR2 SVGAGI. This CDR3 contains 14 residues. Libraries were prepared by immunoSEQ multiplex PCR; TCRdb keeps only in-frame clonotypes and omits some of them. The repertoire holds more than 250,000 clones, 85% to 90% seen once, with approximately 4% in the top ten. The clonotype comes from a man between 18 and 29 years old with active or convalescent COVID-19. Material: peripheral blood. The gene calls are TRBV6-5 and TRBJ2-1; 7 bases map to TRBD1. CDR3 coding DNA: TGTGCCAGCATTAAGAATGGACAGGACAATGAGCAGTTCTTC. Protein sequence: CASIKNGQDNEQFF.